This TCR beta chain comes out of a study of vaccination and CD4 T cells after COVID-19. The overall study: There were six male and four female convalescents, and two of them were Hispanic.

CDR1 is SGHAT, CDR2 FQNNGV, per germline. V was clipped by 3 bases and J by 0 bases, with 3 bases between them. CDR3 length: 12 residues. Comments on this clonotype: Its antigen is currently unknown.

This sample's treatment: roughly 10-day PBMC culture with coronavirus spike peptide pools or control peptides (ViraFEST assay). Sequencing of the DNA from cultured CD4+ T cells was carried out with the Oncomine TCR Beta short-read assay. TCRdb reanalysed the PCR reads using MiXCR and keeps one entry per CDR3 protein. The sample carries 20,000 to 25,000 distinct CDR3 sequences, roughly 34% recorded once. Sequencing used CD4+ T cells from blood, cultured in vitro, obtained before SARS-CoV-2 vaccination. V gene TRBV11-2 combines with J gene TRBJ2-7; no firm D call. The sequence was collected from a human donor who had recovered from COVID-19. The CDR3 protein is CASSFSSYEQYF. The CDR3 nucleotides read TGTGCCAGCAGCTTTTCCTCCTACGAGCAGTACTTC. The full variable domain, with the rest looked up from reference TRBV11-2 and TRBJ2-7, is EAGVAQSPRYKIIEKRQSVAFWCNPISGHATLYWYQQILGQGPKLLIQFQNNGVVDDSQLPKDRFSAERLKGVDSTLKIQPAKLEDSAVYLCASSFSSYEQYFGPGTRLTVT.